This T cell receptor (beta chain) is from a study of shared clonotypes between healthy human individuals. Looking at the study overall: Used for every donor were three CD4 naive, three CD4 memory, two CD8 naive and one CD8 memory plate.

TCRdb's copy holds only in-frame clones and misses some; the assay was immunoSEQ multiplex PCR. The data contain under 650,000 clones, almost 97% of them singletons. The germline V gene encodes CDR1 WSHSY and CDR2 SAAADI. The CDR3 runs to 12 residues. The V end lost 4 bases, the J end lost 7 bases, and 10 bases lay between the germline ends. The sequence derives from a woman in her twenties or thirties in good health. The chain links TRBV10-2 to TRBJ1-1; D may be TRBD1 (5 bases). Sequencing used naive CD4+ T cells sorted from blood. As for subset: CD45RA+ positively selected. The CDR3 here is CASSGQFGEAFF. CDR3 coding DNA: TGCGCCAGCAGTGGACAGTTTGGTGAAGCTTTCTTT.